What follows are 3 T cell receptor beta chains derived from one specimen sequenced in a study of monozygotic twins with inflammatory bowel disease. TCRdb reworked the 5' RACE reads into one entry per CDR3 protein, no DNA. The sample table includes some 400,000 distinct CDR3 sequences. Sequencing used blood. These receptors all come from a human donor with ulcerative colitis or Crohn's disease, or a healthy co-twin of an affected twin (not recorded which).

The rearrangement uses TRBV12-3 or TRBV12-4 and TRBJ2-5; TCRdb designates TRBD1, a call that cannot be tested without DNA. The CDR3 totals 16 residues. The CDR3 sequence is CASSQLQQERGETQYF.

The J gene is TRBJ2-4, the V gene TRBV20-1. Germline V lookup: CDR1 DFQATT, CDR2 SNEGSKA (reference sequence). The CDR3 covers 11 residues. CDR3 region: CSARDGIVQYF.

V usage is TRBV6-5 and J usage is TRBJ2-7; TCRdb's D call, TRBD2, is unchecked because there is no DNA. CDR3 length: 15 residues. The germline gives CDR1 MNHEY, CDR2 SVGAGI. CDR3 sequence reads: CASSYSRGGRDEQYF.